This T cell receptor (beta chain) was recovered during a study of shared clonotypes between healthy human individuals. Study in general: The study used three CD4 naive, three CD4 memory, two CD8 naive and one CD8 memory plate per donor. Study results and caveats: Naive CD4 clonotypes overlapped across a handful of donors at 4.5% to 5.5%. Compared with memory subsets, naive subsets generally had larger estimated richness.

To note about this clone: Its antigen is unidentified.

Naive CD8 cells, CD45RO-negative and positively selected for CCR7, excluded terminally differentiated effector memory CD45RA+ cells. Between the trimmed V and J ends, which lost 3 bases and 0 bases, there was a span of 12 bases. Germline CDR1 is WNHNN and CDR2 is SYGVQD (reference sequence). The CDR3 covers 16 residues. Sequencing used immunoSEQ multiplex PCR; TCRdb keeps in-frame clones, though not all of them. The profile shows about 580,000 clones, 95% to 98% of them singletons. This rearrangement joins TRBV10-1 to TRBJ2-4, with unresolved D. The specimen was naive CD8+ T cells sorted from blood. The receptor's source is a man aged 25-45 years in good health. CDR3 sequence: CASSDPTRLAKNIQYF. CDR3 bases: TGCGCCAGCAGTGACCCGACAAGATTAGCCAAAAACATTCAGTACTTC.